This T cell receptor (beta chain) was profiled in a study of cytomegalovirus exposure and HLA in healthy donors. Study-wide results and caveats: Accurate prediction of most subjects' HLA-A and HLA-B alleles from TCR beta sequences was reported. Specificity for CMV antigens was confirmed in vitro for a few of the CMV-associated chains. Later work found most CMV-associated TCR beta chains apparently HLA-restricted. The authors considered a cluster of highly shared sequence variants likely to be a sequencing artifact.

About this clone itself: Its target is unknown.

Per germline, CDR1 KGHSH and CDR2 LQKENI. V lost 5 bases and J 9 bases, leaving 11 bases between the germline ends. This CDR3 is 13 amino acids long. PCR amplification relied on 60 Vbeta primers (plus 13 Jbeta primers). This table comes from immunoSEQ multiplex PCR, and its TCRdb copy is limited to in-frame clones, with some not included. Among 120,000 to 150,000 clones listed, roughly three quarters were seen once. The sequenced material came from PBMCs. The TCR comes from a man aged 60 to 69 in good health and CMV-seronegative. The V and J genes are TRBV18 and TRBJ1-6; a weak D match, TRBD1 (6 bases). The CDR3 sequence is CASSSGAGSPLHF. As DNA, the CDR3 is TGTGCCAGCTCATCAGGGGCCGGTTCACCCCTCCACTTT.